The rows below give T cell receptor beta chains drawn from one sample of a study of cytotoxic CD8 clonotypes in ibrutinib-treated CLL. Data came from immunoSEQ multiplex PCR; TCRdb stores just in-frame clones and leaves some out. Of over 110,000 clones in the sample, approximately 90% were seen once. This specimen was PBMCs, taken after 12 months of ibrutinib treatment. All receptors derive from a human donor with chronic lymphocytic leukemia. Each CDR3 is given with its conserved first and last residue. The D gene is left open where the match is weak. Not every row has a clone size; where given, it reads once, few, many or a size class.

>NA|TRBV27|once|TRBJ1-2
TGTGCCAGCAGCTCCACAGGGTTAGGGGGCTACACCTTC
CASSSTGLGGYTF
>TRBD2|TRBV30|once|TRBJ2-3
TGTGCCTGGATTGGGGCTAGCGGGCGATCTAGCACAGATACGCAGTATTTT
CAWIGASGRSSTDTQYF
>TRBD1|TRBV27|NA|TRBJ2-7
TGTGCCAGCAGTACAGGGGGCAGTCCTGGGGAGCAGTACTTC
CASSTGGSPGEQYF
>TRBD1|TRBV28|NA|TRBJ2-1
TGTGCCAGCAGTCCCCGGACAGGGCAAATCTACAATGAGCAGTTCTTC
CASSPRTGQIYNEQFF
>NA|TRBV27|NA|TRBJ1-2
TGTGCCAGCAGTTCTAAACGGCCAGGATATGGCTACACCTTC
CASSSKRPGYGYTF
>NA|TRBV4-2|NA|TRBJ2-3
TGTGCCAGCAGCCGACGACAGAAAACAGATACGCAGTATTTT
CASSRRQKTDTQYF
>NA|TRBV15|NA|TRBJ2-1
TGTGCCACCAGCAGAGATCCTCCCCTTGTACAGAGCCCCTACAATGAGCAGTTCTTC
CATSRDPPLVQSPYNEQFF
>TRBD1|TRBV10-3|NA|TRBJ2-5
TGTGCCATCAGCTCACGGGACAGGGCGGGAGAGACCCAGTACTTC
CAISSRDRAGETQYF
>TRBD1|TRBV28|NA|TRBJ1-1
TGTGCCAGCAGTTTATTCGGGACAGGGGCGGCTGCTTTCTTT
CASSLFGTGAAAFF
>TRBD2|TRBV11-2|NA|TRBJ2-7
TGTGCCAGCAGCTTAGTCCCGGGACTAGCGGGAGGCTACGAGCAGTACTTC
CASSLVPGLAGGYEQYF
>TRBD1|TRBV19|NA|TRBJ2-2
TGTGCCACCGCGGGACAGGCGAACACCGGGGAGCTGTTTTTT
CATAGQANTGELFF
>NA|TRBV12-5|NA|TRBJ1-5
TGTGCTAGTGGCCGAAGGACGGACGCCCGGGGGAAGCCCCAGCATTTT
CASGRRTDARGKPQHF
>NA|TRBV28|NA|TRBJ1-2
TGTGCCAGCACCCGCGCCTCCCGGGACACCTACTTC
CASTRASRDTYF
>NA|TRBV6-5|once|TRBJ1-1
TGTGCCAGCACGGGGATGAACACTGAAGCTTTCTTT
CASTGMNTEAFF
>TRBD2|TRBV9|NA|TRBJ2-1
TGTGCCAGCAGCGACAAACTAGCGGGAGTTTTTAATGAGCAGTTCTTC
CASSDKLAGVFNEQFF
>NA|TRBV7-2|NA|TRBJ1-1
TGTGCCAGCAGCTTAGGGACAGAAGCTTTCTTT
CASSLGTEAFF
>TRBD1|TRBV4-2|NA|TRBJ2-1
TGTGCCAGCAGCCAATTAGACAGGGTGAATGAGCAGTTCTTC
CASSQLDRVNEQFF
>TRBD2|TRBV28|NA|TRBJ2-7
TGTGCCAGCAGTTCCCCTAGGACTAGCGAAAAATCCTACGAGCAGTACTTC
CASSSPRTSEKSYEQYF
>NA|TRBV7-3|NA|TRBJ2-1
TGTGCCAGCAGCTTAATCCAGGGGGGCGGCAATGAGCAGTTCTTC
CASSLIQGGGNEQFF
>NA|TRBV21-1|NA|TRBJ2-7
TGTGCCAGCGTAAACAATAGCGGGAGGGTCGAGCAGTACTTC
CASVNNSGRVEQYF
>NA|TRBV4-3|NA|TRBJ2-7
TGCGCCAGCAGCCAAGATTTTAAGAACTACGAGCAGTACTTC
CASSQDFKNYEQYF
>NA|TRBV7-9|NA|TRBJ1-2
TGTGCCAGCAGCTTAGGGGCCCCGCGGTCCGGGCGGTATGGCTACACCTTC
CASSLGAPRSGRYGYTF
>TRBD2|TRBV12-5|NA|TRBJ2-1
TGTGCTAGTGGTTTGATACTAGCGGGAGCGTCCTACAATGAGCAGTTCTTC
CASGLILAGASYNEQFF
>NA|TRBV7-9|NA|TRBJ2-4
TGTGCCAGCAGCCCTGATAATCCCAAAAACATTCAGTACTTC
CASSPDNPKNIQYF
>TRBD1|TRBV7-3|NA|TRBJ2-7
TGTGCCAGCAGCTCAAGACAGGGGGACGTCGGCGAGCAGTACTTC
CASSSRQGDVGEQYF
>NA|TRBV28|NA|TRBJ2-1
TGTGCCAGCTGGAACGCTGCTGGGGGGTACAATGAGCAGTTCTTC
CASWNAAGGYNEQFF
>NA|TRBV19|NA|TRBJ2-2
TGTGCCAGTACTGGTCGGGCTAACACCGGGGAGCTGTTTTTT
CASTGRANTGELFF
>TRBD1|TRBV4-3|NA|TRBJ2-3
TGCGCCAGCAGCCAAGGGGTACAGGGGGCTTTCTCAGATACGCAGTATTTT
CASSQGVQGAFSDTQYF
>TRBD1|TRBV2|NA|TRBJ2-5
TGTGCCAGCAGCCTGCCGGGACAGGGAAGGGAGACCCAGTACTTC
CASSLPGQGRETQYF
>NA|TRBV9|NA|TRBJ2-7
TGTGCCAGCAGCTACCGGGACGTCCTCTACGAGCAGTACTTC
CASSYRDVLYEQYF
>NA|TRBV30|NA|TRBJ2-5
TGTGCCTCCCAAAACCTCCGCGAGACCCAGTACTTC
CASQNLRETQYF
>TRBD1|TRBV5-5|NA|TRBJ2-2
TGTGCCAGCGTGGGACAGGTGAACACCGGGGAGCTGTTTTTT
CASVGQVNTGELFF
>TRBD2|TRBV30|NA|TRBJ2-7
TGTGCCGGGATCTGGTGGGGGGGTGCGTACGAGCAGTACTTC
CAGIWWGGAYEQYF
>NA|TRBV5-1|NA|TRBJ1-5
TGCGCCAGCAGCCTTGATAGTCTTAGCAATCAGCCCCAGCATTTT
CASSLDSLSNQPQHF
>NA|TRBV6-1|NA|TRBJ1-3
TGTGCCAGCAGTGAAGCGGGTCTGACAGTTGGAAACACCATATATTTT
CASSEAGLTVGNTIYF
>NA|TRBV5-5|once|TRBJ2-7
TGTGCCAGCAGCTTGTGGCCCATCCTGAGGGGCGAGCAGTACTTC
CASSLWPILRGEQYF
>NA|TRBV11-2|NA|TRBJ1-3
TGTGCCAGCAGCCCCGCGGTGGGTTTTGTCGACACCATATATTTT
CASSPAVGFVDTIYF
>NA|TRBV18|NA|TRBJ2-5
TGTGCCAGCTCACCAAGAGTTCTAGCGTCTGCCATAGACTACGATACCCAGTACTTC
CASSPRVLASAIDYDTQYF
>TRBD1|TRBV28|NA|TRBJ1-4
TGTGCCAGCAGTTCTAGGGGGCAAGATGAAAAACTGTTTTTT
CASSSRGQDEKLFF
>TRBD1|TRBV2|NA|TRBJ2-7
TGTGCCAGCAGTGGGGCCGCAGGGGGCCGGTACTTC
CASSGAAGGRYF
>TRBD2|TRBV4-2|NA|TRBJ2-7
TGTGCCAGCAGCCAAGGAACTGGACTAGCGGACTACGAGCAGTACTTC
CASSQGTGLADYEQYF
>TRBD2|TRBV4-2|NA|TRBJ2-3
TGTGCCAGCAGCCAAGATCGAGAGGCTAGCGGGAGGGCCCTCTGGACAGATACGCAGTATTTT
CASSQDREASGRALWTDTQYF